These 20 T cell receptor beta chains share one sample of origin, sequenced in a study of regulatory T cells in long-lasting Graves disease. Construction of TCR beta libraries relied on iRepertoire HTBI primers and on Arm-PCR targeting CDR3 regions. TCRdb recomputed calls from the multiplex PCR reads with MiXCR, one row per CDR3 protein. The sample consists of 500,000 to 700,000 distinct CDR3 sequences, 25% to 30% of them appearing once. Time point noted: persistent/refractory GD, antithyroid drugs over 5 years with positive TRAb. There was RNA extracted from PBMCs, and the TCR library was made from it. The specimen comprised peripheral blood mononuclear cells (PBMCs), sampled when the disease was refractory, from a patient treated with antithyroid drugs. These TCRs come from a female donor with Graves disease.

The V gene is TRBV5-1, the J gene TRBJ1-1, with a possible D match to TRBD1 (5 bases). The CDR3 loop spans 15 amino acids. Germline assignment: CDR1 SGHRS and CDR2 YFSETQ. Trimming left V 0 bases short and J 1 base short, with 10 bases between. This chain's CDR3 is CASSLGGLENTEAFF. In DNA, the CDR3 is TGCGCCAGCAGCTTGGGGGGCCTGGAGAACACTGAAGCTTTCTTT.

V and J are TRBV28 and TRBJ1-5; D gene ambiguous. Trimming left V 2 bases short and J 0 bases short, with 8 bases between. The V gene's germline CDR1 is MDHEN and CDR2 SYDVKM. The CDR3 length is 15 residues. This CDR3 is CASSLVDYSNQPQHF. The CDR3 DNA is TGTGCCAGCAGTTTAGTGGACTATAGCAATCAGCCCCAGCATTTT.

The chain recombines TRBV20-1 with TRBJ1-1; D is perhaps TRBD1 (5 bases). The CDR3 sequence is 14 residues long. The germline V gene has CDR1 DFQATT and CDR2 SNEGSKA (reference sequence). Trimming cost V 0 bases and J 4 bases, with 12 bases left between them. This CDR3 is CSARELGQGTEAFF. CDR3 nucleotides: TGCAGTGCTAGAGAATTGGGCCAGGGCACTGAAGCTTTCTTT.

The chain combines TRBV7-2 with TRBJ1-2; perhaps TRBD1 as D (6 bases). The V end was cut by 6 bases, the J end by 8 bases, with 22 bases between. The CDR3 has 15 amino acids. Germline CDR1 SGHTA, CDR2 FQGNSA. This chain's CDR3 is CASSRSTWDMGGYTF. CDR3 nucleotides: TGTGCCAGCAGTCGTTCTACTTGGGACATGGGCGGCTACACCTTC.

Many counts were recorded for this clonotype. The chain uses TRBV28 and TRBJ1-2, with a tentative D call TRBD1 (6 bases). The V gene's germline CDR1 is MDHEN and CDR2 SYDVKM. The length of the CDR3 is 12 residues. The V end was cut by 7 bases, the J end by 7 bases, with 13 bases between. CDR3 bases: TGTGCCAGCAAACAGGGTGACCGTGGCTACACCTTC. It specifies CASKQGDRGYTF.

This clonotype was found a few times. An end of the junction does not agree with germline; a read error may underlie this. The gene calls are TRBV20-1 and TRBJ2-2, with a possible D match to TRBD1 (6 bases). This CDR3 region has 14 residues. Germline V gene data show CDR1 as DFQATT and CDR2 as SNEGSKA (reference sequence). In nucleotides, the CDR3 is TGCAGTGCTCGAGAACAGGGGAACACCGGGGAGCTGTTTTTT. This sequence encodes CSAREQGNTGELFF.

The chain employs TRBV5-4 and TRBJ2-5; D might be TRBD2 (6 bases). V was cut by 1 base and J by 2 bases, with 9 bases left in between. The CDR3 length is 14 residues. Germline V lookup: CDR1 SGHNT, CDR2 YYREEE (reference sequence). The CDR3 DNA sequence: TGTGCCAGCAGCTTGATTCTAGCGCAAGAGACCCAGTACTTC. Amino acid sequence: CASSLILAQETQYF.

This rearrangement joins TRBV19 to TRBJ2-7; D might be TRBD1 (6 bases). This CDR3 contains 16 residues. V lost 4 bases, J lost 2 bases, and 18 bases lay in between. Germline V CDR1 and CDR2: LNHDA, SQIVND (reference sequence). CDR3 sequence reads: CASSTQDRGKAYEQYF. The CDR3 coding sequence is TGTGCCAGTAGTACCCAGGACAGAGGTAAGGCCTACGAGCAGTACTTC.

The DNA for the CDR3 is TGTGCCAGCAGCCGGACGAGGGGCTACGAGCAGTACTTC. This sequence encodes CASSRTRGYEQYF. The V gene is TRBV6-1, the J gene TRBJ2-7; the D gene could be TRBD1 or TRBD2 (5 bases each). CDR1 is MNHNS and CDR2 is SASEGT in the germline V gene. The CDR3 spans 13 residues. V lost 6 bases, J lost 3 bases, and 12 bases lay in between.

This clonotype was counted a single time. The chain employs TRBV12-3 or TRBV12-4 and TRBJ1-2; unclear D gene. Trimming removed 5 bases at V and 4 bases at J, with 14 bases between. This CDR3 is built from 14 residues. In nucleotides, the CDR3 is TGTGCCAGCAGTAGTCCCCCAGCTAGCTATGGCTACACCTTC. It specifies CASSSPPASYGYTF.

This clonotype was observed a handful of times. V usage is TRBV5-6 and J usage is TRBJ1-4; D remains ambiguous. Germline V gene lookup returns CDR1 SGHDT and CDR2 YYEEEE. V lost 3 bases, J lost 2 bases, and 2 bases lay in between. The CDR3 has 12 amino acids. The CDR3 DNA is TGTGCCAGCAGCTGGACTAATGAAAAACTGTTTTTT. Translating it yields CASSWTNEKLFF.

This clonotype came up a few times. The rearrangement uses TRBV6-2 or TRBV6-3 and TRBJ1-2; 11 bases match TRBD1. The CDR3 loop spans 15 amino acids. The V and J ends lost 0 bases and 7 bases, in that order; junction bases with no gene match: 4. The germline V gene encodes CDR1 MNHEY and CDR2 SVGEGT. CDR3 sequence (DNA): TGTGCCAGCAGTTACTCCGGACAGGGGGCGTCTGGCTACACCTTC. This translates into CASSYSGQGASGYTF.

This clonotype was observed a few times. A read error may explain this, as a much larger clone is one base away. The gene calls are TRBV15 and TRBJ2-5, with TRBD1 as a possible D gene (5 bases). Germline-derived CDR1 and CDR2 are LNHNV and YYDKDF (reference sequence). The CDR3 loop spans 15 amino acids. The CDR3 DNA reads TGTGTCACCAGCAGGGTTTTGACATTCCAAGAGACCCAGTACTTC. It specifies CVTSRVLTFQETQYF.

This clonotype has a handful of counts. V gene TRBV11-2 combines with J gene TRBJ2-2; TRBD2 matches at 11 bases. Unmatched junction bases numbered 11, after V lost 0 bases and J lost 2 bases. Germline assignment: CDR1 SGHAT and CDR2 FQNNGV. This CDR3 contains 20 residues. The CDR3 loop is CASSLDLLAGGPFNTGELFF. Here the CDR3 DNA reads TGTGCCAGCAGCTTAGACCTCCTAGCGGGAGGACCCTTCAACACCGGGGAGCTGTTTTTT.

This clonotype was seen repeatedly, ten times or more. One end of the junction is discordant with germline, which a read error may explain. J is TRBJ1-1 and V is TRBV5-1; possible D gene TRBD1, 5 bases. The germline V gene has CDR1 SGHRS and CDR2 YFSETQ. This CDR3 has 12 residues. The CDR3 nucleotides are TGTGCCAGCAGTGGGGGGAACACTGAAGCTTTCTTT. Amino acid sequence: CASSGGNTEAFF.

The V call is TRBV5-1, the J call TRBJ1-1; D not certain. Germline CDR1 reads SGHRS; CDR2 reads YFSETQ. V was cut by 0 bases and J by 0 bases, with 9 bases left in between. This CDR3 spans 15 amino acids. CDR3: CASSLGHSMNTEAFF. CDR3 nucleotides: TGCGCCAGCAGCTTGGGCCACAGCATGAACACTGAAGCTTTCTTT.

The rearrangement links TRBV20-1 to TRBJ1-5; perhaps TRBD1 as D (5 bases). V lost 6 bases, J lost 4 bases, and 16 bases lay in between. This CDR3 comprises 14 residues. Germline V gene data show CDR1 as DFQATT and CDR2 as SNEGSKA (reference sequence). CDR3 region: CSAPERGPNQPQHF. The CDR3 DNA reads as TGCAGTGCCCCGGAGAGGGGCCCGAATCAGCCCCAGCATTTT.

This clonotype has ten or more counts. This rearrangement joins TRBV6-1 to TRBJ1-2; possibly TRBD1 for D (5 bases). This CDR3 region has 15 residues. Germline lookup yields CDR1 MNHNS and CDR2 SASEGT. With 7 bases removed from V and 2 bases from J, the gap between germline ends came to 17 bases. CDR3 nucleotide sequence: TGTGCCAGCATCGGGGGAGGGGCCGAGAACTATGGCTACACCTTC. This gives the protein CASIGGGAENYGYTF.

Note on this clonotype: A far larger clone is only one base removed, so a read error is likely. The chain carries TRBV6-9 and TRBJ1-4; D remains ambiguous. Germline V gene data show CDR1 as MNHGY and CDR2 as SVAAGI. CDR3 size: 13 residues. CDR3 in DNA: TGTGCCGGCAGTTACCTAGGGAGTGAAAAACTGTTTTTT. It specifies CAGSYLGSEKLFF.

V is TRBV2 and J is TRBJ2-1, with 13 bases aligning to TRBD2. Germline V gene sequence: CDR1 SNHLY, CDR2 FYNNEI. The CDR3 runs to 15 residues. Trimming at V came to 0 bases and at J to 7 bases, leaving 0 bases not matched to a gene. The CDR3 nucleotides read TGTGCCAGCAGTGAAGCGGGACTAGCGGGAAATGAGCAGTTCTTC. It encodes CASSEAGLAGNEQFF.